What follows are 20 T cell receptor beta chains derived from one specimen sequenced in a study of CD4+ T cells in melanoma (dated by TCRdb to 2022 to 2024). The library came from the immunoSEQ multiplex PCR assay. TCRdb carries this immuneACCESS record with in-frame sequences only. Its versions omit some clonotypes, under half of them owing to an unresolved V gene in the studies checked, with the rest unexplained. The sample profile shows about 140,000 clones; approximately 91% of them were found once. Jointly, the top ten make up about 1.5% of the sample. These receptors originate from a human donor with melanoma.

The chain uses TRBV15 and TRBJ2-1; a possible D gene is TRBD1 (6 bases). V lost 1 base, J lost 3 bases, and 10 bases lay in between. The CDR3 spans 15 residues. The V gene's germline CDR1 is LNHNV and CDR2 YYDKDF (reference sequence). The DNA of the CDR3 is TGTGCCACCAGCAGAGTAGGACAGTACTACAATGAGCAGTTCTTC. It is translated as CATSRVGQYYNEQFF.

The J gene is TRBJ2-5, the V gene TRBV25-1; TRBD1 matches at 12 bases. This CDR3 comprises 16 residues. Trimming removed 2 bases from V and 5 bases from J; junction bases left unmatched: 6. The germline V gene has CDR1 MGHDK and CDR2 SYGVNS. The DNA for the CDR3 is TGTGCCAGCAGTGAAGGGACAGGGGGCCGGGTGGAGACCCAGTACTTC. Translating gives CASSEGTGGRVETQYF.

This chain connects TRBV4-2 to TRBJ1-3; D remains unclear. Trimming stripped 6 bases from V and 0 bases from J, with 12 bases between. CDR3 length equals 15 residues. Germline V lookup: CDR1 LGHNA, CDR2 YNFKEQ. DNA of the CDR3: TGTGCCAGCAGTCGCGAGCCTTTCTCTGGAAACACCATATATTTT. This codes for CASSREPFSGNTIYF.

This sequence joins TRBV7-9 and TRBJ2-1; possible D gene TRBD1, 5 bases. From germline, CDR1 is SEHNR and CDR2 FQNEAQ (reference sequence). The CDR3 is made up of 15 amino acids. Trimming shortened V by 1 base and J by 2 bases, and 9 bases separated the two germline ends. CDR3: CASSLEGLPYNEQFF. The CDR3 bases are TGTGCCAGCAGCTTAGAGGGGTTACCCTACAATGAGCAGTTCTTC. Looking up the rest from reference TRBV7-9 and TRBJ2-1 gives the full variable domain: DTGVSQNPRHKITKRGQNVTFRCDPISEHNRLYWYRQTLGQGPEFLTYFQNEAQLEKSRLLSDRFSAERPKGSFSTLEIQRTEQGDSAMYLCASSLEGLPYNEQFFGPGTRLTVL.

The chain is built from TRBV7-8 and TRBJ1-1, with 9 bases that match TRBD1. CDR1 is SGHVS and CDR2 is FQNEAQ in the germline V gene. The V segment lost 0 bases and the J segment 9 bases; nucleotides outside the gene matches: 8. This CDR3 is 15 amino acids long. The CDR3 protein is CASSLALWTGVQAFF. In DNA form, the CDR3 reads TGTGCCAGCAGCTTAGCGCTATGGACAGGGGTTCAAGCTTTCTTT.

This rearrangement joins TRBV5-4 to TRBJ2-5, with 8 bases identical to TRBD2. The germline V gene encodes CDR1 SGHNT and CDR2 YYREEE (reference sequence). J was trimmed by 4 bases and V by 4 bases; bases with no gene match: 12. The CDR3 sequence is 16 residues long. CDR3 sequence reads: CASSIPNRGGLETQYF. The CDR3 region has the DNA TGTGCCAGCAGCATCCCTAACCGGGGGGGCTTAGAGACCCAGTACTTC.

The chain carries TRBV11-2 and TRBJ1-6; D is perhaps TRBD1 (6 bases). The ends were cut back, 5 bases at V and 9 bases at J, with 26 bases in the middle. This CDR3 comprises 18 residues. The V gene's germline CDR1 is SGHAT and CDR2 FQNNGV. The chain's CDR3 is CASSVRALGRGIFSPLHF. CDR3 DNA sequence: TGTGCCAGCAGCGTCCGTGCCCTCGGGAGGGGGATCTTTTCACCCCTCCACTTT.

Here the CDR3 reads CASSYGQPAIYEQYF. The DNA of the CDR3 is TGTGCCAGCAGTTACGGGCAACCCGCGATATACGAGCAGTACTTC. The J gene is TRBJ2-7, the V gene TRBV6-6; the D is unclear. Trimming removed 2 bases from V and 4 bases from J, with 15 bases in between. Germline V CDR1 and CDR2: MNHNY, SVGAGI (reference sequence). CDR3 length: 15 residues.

J is TRBJ2-7 and V is TRBV19; D unresolved. The CDR3 has 15 residues. V lost 1 base to trimming and J lost 2 bases, with 12 bases between them. Germline-derived CDR1 and CDR2 are LNHDA and SQIVND (reference sequence). The CDR3 sequence: CASSIASIPTYEQYF. CDR3 DNA sequence: TGTGCCAGTAGTATAGCGTCCATACCAACCTACGAGCAGTACTTC.

The V gene is TRBV9, the J gene TRBJ1-2; D remains unclear. The V gene lost 4 bases and the J gene lost 8 bases, with 15 bases spanning the gap. CDR1 and CDR2 (germline): SGDLS, YYNGEE. The CDR3 runs to 13 residues. The CDR3 coding sequence is TGTGCCAGCAGCTCAGATCCCGGGGAAGGCTACACCTTC. Residues: CASSSDPGEGYTF.

This sequence joins TRBV2 and TRBJ2-5, with TRBD1 matching over 12 bases. Germline lookup yields CDR1 SNHLY and CDR2 FYNNEI. The CDR3 runs 14 residues. V shed 8 bases, J shed 5 bases, and the junction held 6 bases outside the gene matches. The CDR3 is CASARDRGPETQYF. CDR3 nucleotides: TGTGCCAGCGCCCGGGACAGGGGGCCGGAGACCCAGTACTTC.

This clone was seen a single time. The chain is built from TRBV5-1 and TRBJ1-3; D is uncertain. This CDR3 region has 14 residues. CDR1 is SGHRS, CDR2 YFSETQ, per germline. With 4 bases removed from V and 0 bases from J, the gap between germline ends came to 8 bases. The CDR3 DNA follows: TGCGCCAGCAGCGCGGGAAACTCTGGAAACACCATATATTTT. Translated: CASSAGNSGNTIYF.

This chain connects TRBV7-3 to TRBJ2-3, with D unclear. The CDR3 consists of 15 residues. From germline, CDR1 is SGHTA and CDR2 FQGTGA. Trimming shortened V by 3 bases and J by 1 base, and 11 bases separated the two germline ends. CDR3 sequence reads: CASSLNSAGTDTQYF. Here the CDR3 DNA reads TGTGCCAGCAGCTTGAATTCCGCGGGCACAGATACGCAGTATTTT.

The sample holds a few counts of this clone. The chain carries TRBV18 and TRBJ1-2, with TRBD1 matching 9 bases. CDR3 size: 15 residues. Germline lookup yields CDR1 KGHSH and CDR2 LQKENI. J gave up 6 bases and V 3 bases, and 8 bases lay outside the gene matches. As DNA, the CDR3 is TGTGCCAGCTCACCTGGGACAGGGAGGTCCGATGGCTACACCTTC. Translation gives CASSPGTGRSDGYTF. Full variable domain (missing parts from reference TRBV18 and TRBJ1-2): NAGVMQNPRHLVRRRGQEARLRCSPMKGHSHVYWYRQLPEEGLKFMVYLQKENIIDESGMPKERFSAEFPKEGPSILRIQQVVRGDSAAYFCASSPGTGRSDGYTFGSGTRLTVV.

The chain recombines TRBV29-1 with TRBJ1-2; D perhaps matches TRBD1 (5 bases). Trimming took off 7 bases at V and 3 bases at J, with 12 bases between the two ends. Germline assignment: CDR1 SQVTM and CDR2 ANQGSEA. CDR3 length: 12 residues. In DNA, the CDR3 is TGCAGCGCGGTGACAGAGTACTATGGCTACACCTTC. Its protein product is CSAVTEYYGYTF. The full variable domain, its missing parts supplied by reference TRBV29-1 and TRBJ1-2, is SAVISQKPSRDICQRGTSLTIQCQVDSQVTMMFWYRQQPGQSLTLIATANQGSEATYESGFVIDKFPISRPNLTFSTLTVSNMSPEDSSIYLCSAVTEYYGYTFGSGTRLTVV.

The genes are TRBV7-7 and TRBJ2-7, with D possibly matching TRBD2 (6 bases). Per germline, CDR1 SSHAT and CDR2 FNYEAQ (reference sequence). CDR3 length: 15 amino acids. V lost 3 bases and J lost 2, with 14 bases in between. This CDR3 is CASSLGNREPYEQYF. The CDR3 DNA follows: TGTGCCAGCAGCTTGGGAAACCGGGAGCCCTACGAGCAGTACTTC.

The chain employs TRBV2 and TRBJ1-3; 7 bases are shared with TRBD1. V was clipped by 6 bases and J by 3 bases; unmatched bases: 8. This CDR3 is built from 15 residues. Looked up from germline, CDR1 is SNHLY and CDR2 is FYNNEI. The CDR3 coding sequence is TGTGCCAGCAGAGCCCGGCGACAGGGTGGAAACACCATATATTTT. As protein: CASRARRQGGNTIYF.

This rearrangement joins TRBV7-9 to TRBJ1-1; D is ambiguous. Germline V CDR1 and CDR2: SEHNR, FQNEAQ (reference sequence). Trimming took 8 bases from V and 0 from J, leaving 7 bases between them. The CDR3 length is 12 residues. The CDR3 spells CASRRMNTEAFF. For the CDR3, the DNA is TGTGCCAGCCGGAGGATGAACACTGAAGCTTTCTTT.

This chain links TRBV6-1 with TRBJ1-2; 8 nucleotides match TRBD1. The CDR3 runs 12 residues. Germline-derived CDR1 and CDR2 are MNHNS and SASEGT. Losses at the gene ends were 6 bases for V and 8 bases for J; bases not matched to a gene: 5. CDR3 in DNA: TGTGCCAGCAGGACAGGGGCTAAGGGCTACACCTTC. Protein product: CASRTGAKGYTF.

The CDR3 bases are TGCGCCAGCAGCCAAGATCCTTCTGTTCTCTTTGGCTACACCTTC. Encoded protein: CASSQDPSVLFGYTF. The chain joins TRBV4-1 to TRBJ1-2, with D unclear. The CDR3 runs 15 residues. V was trimmed by 0 bases and J by 7 bases, leaving 15 bases between them. Germline loops: CDR1 MGHRA, CDR2 YSYEKL.